Listed below are T cell receptor beta chains from one sample, sequenced in a study of metastatic and nonmetastatic thyroid tumors. Using MiXCR, TCRdb reanalyzed the PCR reads. Among around 20,000 clones listed, 14% to 15% were seen once. Sequencing was performed on tumor tissue. The receptors shown here come from a female donor with papillary thyroid cancer or a benign thyroid nodule (not recorded which). Some clones in this sample may be carry-over from other donors' samples. Each CDR3 is given with its conserved first and last residue. A D gene is named only where the DNA matches it firmly. Size values are once, few and many counts, or a class for expanded clones, and some rows have none.

j_gene: TRBJ1-5
d_gene: .
abundance: many
v_gene: TRBV9
CDR3aa: CASSVALGF
CDR3nt: TGTGCCAGCAGCGTAGCACTGGGGTTT

j_gene: TRBJ2-1
d_gene: .
abundance: many
v_gene: TRBV4-1
CDR3aa: CASSQDTRANEQFF
CDR3nt: TGCGCCAGCAGCCAAGATACGAGGGCCAATGAGCAGTTCTTC

j_gene: TRBJ2-7
d_gene: TRBD1
abundance: few
v_gene: TRBV6-2/TRBV6-3
CDR3aa: CAISYSDRWPYEQYF
CDR3nt: TGTGCCATCAGTTACTCGGACAGGTGGCCATACGAGCAGTACTTC

j_gene: TRBJ2-3
d_gene: TRBD2
abundance: .
v_gene: TRBV5-1
CDR3aa: CASIPTLAGGTDTRYF
CDR3nt: TGCGCCAGCATCCCGACACTAGCGGGCGGAACAGATACGCGGTATTTT

j_gene: TRBJ2-2
d_gene: TRBD1
abundance: many
v_gene: TRBV4-2
CDR3aa: CASSLAGTGANTGELFF
CDR3nt: TGTGCCAGCAGCCTCGCCGGGACAGGGGCGAACACCGGGGAGCTGTTTTTT

j_gene: TRBJ2-5
d_gene: TRBD2
abundance: many
v_gene: TRBV14
CDR3aa: CASSQVAGAPGTQYF
CDR3nt: TGTGCCAGCAGCCAAGTAGCGGGAGCCCCGGGGACCCAGTACTTC

j_gene: TRBJ2-1
d_gene: .
abundance: many
v_gene: TRBV11-1
CDR3aa: CASSLVSLNEQFF
CDR3nt: TGTGCCAGCAGCTTAGTATCCCTCAATGAGCAGTTCTTC

j_gene: TRBJ2-7
d_gene: .
abundance: .
v_gene: TRBV3-1
CDR3aa: CASRDYRAGEQYF
CDR3nt: TGTGCCAGCAGGGATTACAGGGCCGGCGAGCAGTACTTC

j_gene: TRBJ1-1
d_gene: .
abundance: .
v_gene: TRBV20-1
CDR3aa: CSARDPGGGSYSEAFF
CDR3nt: TGCAGTGCTAGAGACCCGGGCGGGGGCAGTTATTCTGAAGCTTTCTTT

j_gene: TRBJ1-2
d_gene: .
abundance: many
v_gene: TRBV20-1
CDR3aa: CSARNTDYGYTF
CDR3nt: TGCAGTGCTAGAAACACGGACTATGGCTACACCTTC

j_gene: TRBJ2-3
d_gene: .
abundance: many
v_gene: TRBV27
CDR3aa: CASSPKRGEGTDTQYF
CDR3nt: TGTGCCAGCAGTCCAAAGAGAGGGGAGGGCACAGATACGCAGTATTTT

j_gene: TRBJ2-3
d_gene: TRBD2
abundance: .
v_gene: TRBV27
CDR3aa: CASIPQRAGVADTQYF
CDR3nt: TGTGCCAGCATTCCCCAGAGAGCGGGAGTAGCAGATACGCAGTATTTT

j_gene: TRBJ2-7
d_gene: TRBD1
abundance: many
v_gene: TRBV10-3
CDR3aa: CAISRDRAYEQYF
CDR3nt: TGTGCCATCAGCAGGGACAGGGCCTACGAGCAGTACTTC

j_gene: TRBJ1-5
d_gene: .
abundance: many
v_gene: TRBV9
CDR3aa: CASSPGQGVQPQHF
CDR3nt: TGTGCCAGCAGCCCGGGACAAGGGGTACAGCCCCAGCATTTT

j_gene: TRBJ1-3
d_gene: .
abundance: .
v_gene: TRBV6-1
CDR3aa: CASSDPGRGFGNTIYF
CDR3nt: TGTGCCAGCAGTGATCCGGGCAGGGGCTTTGGAAACACCATATATTTT

j_gene: TRBJ1-5
d_gene: .
abundance: .
v_gene: TRBV19
CDR3aa: CASTPPGGGDQPQNF
CDR3nt: TGTGCCAGTACTCCACCGGGGGGCGGAGATCAGCCCCAGAATTTT

j_gene: TRBJ2-5
d_gene: .
abundance: many
v_gene: TRBV24-1
CDR3aa: CAATWETQYF
CDR3nt: TGTGCCGCAACATGGGAGACCCAGTACTTC

j_gene: TRBJ1-1
d_gene: .
abundance: many
v_gene: TRBV5-1
CDR3aa: CASSYDGGNTEAFF
CDR3nt: TGCGCCAGCAGCTACGACGGGGGTAACACTGAAGCTTTCTTT

j_gene: TRBJ1-5
d_gene: .
abundance: medium-sized
v_gene: TRBV2
CDR3aa: CASSVLGGLNQPQHF
CDR3nt: TGTGCCAGCAGTGTCCTCGGGGGGCTCAATCAGCCCCAGCATTTT

j_gene: TRBJ1-2
d_gene: TRBD1
abundance: many
v_gene: TRBV7-9
CDR3aa: CASSLGQGDGYTF
CDR3nt: TGTGCCAGCAGCTTGGGACAGGGGGATGGCTACACCTTC

j_gene: TRBJ1-3
d_gene: .
abundance: many
v_gene: TRBV19
CDR3aa: CASSRDNRGGNTIYF
CDR3nt: TGTGCCAGTAGTCGCGACAACCGAGGAGGAAACACCATATATTTT

j_gene: TRBJ1-5
d_gene: TRBD1
abundance: many
v_gene: TRBV12-3/TRBV12-4
CDR3aa: CASSGQGSRGTQHF
CDR3nt: TGTGCCAGCAGCGGACAGGGTTCAAGGGGGACCCAGCATTTT

j_gene: TRBJ1-2
d_gene: TRBD1
abundance: .
v_gene: TRBV5-1
CDR3aa: CASSFDRDGYTF
CDR3nt: TGCGCCAGCAGCTTCGACAGGGATGGCTACACCTTC

j_gene: TRBJ2-7
d_gene: TRBD1
abundance: many
v_gene: TRBV2
CDR3aa: CASSEVGQGGYEQYF
CDR3nt: TGTGCCAGCAGTGAGGTGGGACAGGGGGGCTACGAGCAGTACTTC

j_gene: TRBJ1-3
d_gene: .
abundance: many
v_gene: TRBV13
CDR3aa: CASSLLGDSGNTIYF
CDR3nt: TGTGCCAGCAGCTTATTGGGTGACTCTGGAAACACCATATATTTT

j_gene: TRBJ1-1
d_gene: .
abundance: many
v_gene: TRBV2
CDR3aa: CASSGLANTEAFF
CDR3nt: TGTGCCAGCAGTGGGCTCGCGAACACTGAAGCTTTCTTT

j_gene: TRBJ1-5
d_gene: .
abundance: once
v_gene: TRBV18
CDR3aa: CASSRDSVPQHF
CDR3nt: TGTGCCAGCTCCCGAGACAGTGTGCCCCAGCATTTT

j_gene: TRBJ2-7
d_gene: .
abundance: many
v_gene: TRBV14
CDR3aa: CASSSQISYEQYF
CDR3nt: TGTGCCAGCAGCTCCCAGATTAGCTACGAGCAGTACTTC

j_gene: TRBJ2-6
d_gene: .
abundance: many
v_gene: TRBV7-2
CDR3aa: CASSLGVAWVVGNVLTF
CDR3nt: TGTGCCAGCAGCTTGGGGGTGGCCTGGGTGGTGGGCAACGTCCTGACTTTC

j_gene: TRBJ2-1
d_gene: .
abundance: many
v_gene: TRBV20-1
CDR3aa: CSARDVTSEREQFF
CDR3nt: TGCAGTGCTAGAGATGTAACCAGCGAGCGGGAGCAGTTCTTC